Listed below are T cell receptor beta chains from one sample, sequenced in a study of a mutant IDH1 vaccine in newly diagnosed glioma. No cognate antigen is known for these TCRs. Sequencing used immunoSEQ multiplex PCR; TCRdb keeps in-frame clones, though not all of them. The sample lists fewer than 75,000 clones; roughly 80% were seen once. Sequencing used PBMCs, obtained from a glioma patient whose treatment included an IDH1 peptide vaccine. Receptors were obtained from a woman in her fifties or sixties with glioma. CDR3s include the opening cysteine and the closing phenylalanine or tryptophan. Fields, in order: V gene, D gene, clone size, J gene, CDR3 DNA, CDR3 protein. The D gene is left open where the match is weak. Expanded clones get a size class; other rows say once, few or many, or leave the size out.

V gene: TRBV12-5; D gene: NA; clone size: NA; J gene: TRBJ1-6; CDR3 DNA: TGTGCTAGTGGTTCCCTTCTAAACGTCCTCACGGATTCACCCCTCCACTTT; CDR3 protein: CASGSLLNVLTDSPLHF
V gene: TRBV11-2; D gene: NA; clone size: NA; J gene: TRBJ2-6; CDR3 DNA: TGTGCCAGCAGCTTAGGACAGCTCCTTTCTGGGGCCAACGTCCTGACTTTC; CDR3 protein: CASSLGQLLSGANVLTF
V gene: TRBV7-8; D gene: NA; clone size: NA; J gene: TRBJ1-3; CDR3 DNA: TGTGCCAGCAGCTTAGCTGTGAGCTCTGGAAACACCATATATTTT; CDR3 protein: CASSLAVSSGNTIYF
V gene: TRBV7-6; D gene: NA; clone size: NA; J gene: TRBJ1-3; CDR3 DNA: TGTGCCACGGCCTCTGGAAACACCATATATTTT; CDR3 protein: CATASGNTIYF
V gene: TRBV4-3; D gene: TRBD1; clone size: NA; J gene: TRBJ2-5; CDR3 DNA: TGCGCCAGCAGCCAGGACAGGGAAGAGACCCAGTACTTC; CDR3 protein: CASSQDREETQYF
V gene: TRBV19; D gene: NA; clone size: NA; J gene: TRBJ2-1; CDR3 DNA: TGTGCCAGTAGTCCCGACATGGGCGCCTACAATGAGCAGTTCTTC; CDR3 protein: CASSPDMGAYNEQFF
V gene: TRBV7-9; D gene: TRBD1; clone size: NA; J gene: TRBJ1-1; CDR3 DNA: TGTGCCAGCAGCCTATGGACAGGGAGGCTGAACACTGAAGCTTTCTTT; CDR3 protein: CASSLWTGRLNTEAFF
V gene: TRBV5-4; D gene: NA; clone size: NA; J gene: TRBJ1-4; CDR3 DNA: TGTGCCAGCAGCCCAATGTCGAATGAAAAACTGTTTTTT; CDR3 protein: CASSPMSNEKLFF
V gene: TRBV10-2; D gene: NA; clone size: NA; J gene: TRBJ1-5; CDR3 DNA: TGCGCCAGCAGTGACAGGGTTGGCGATCAGCCCCAGCATTTT; CDR3 protein: CASSDRVGDQPQHF
V gene: TRBV7-8; D gene: TRBD1; clone size: NA; J gene: TRBJ2-1; CDR3 DNA: TGTGCCAGCAGCCCGATCAGGGGGCCGGGCTACAATGAGCAGTTCTTC; CDR3 protein: CASSPIRGPGYNEQFF
V gene: TRBV4-2; D gene: NA; clone size: NA; J gene: TRBJ2-1; CDR3 DNA: TGTGCCAGCAGCCCCCTTGACCGGGGGAGCTCCTACAATGAGCAGTTCTTC; CDR3 protein: CASSPLDRGSSYNEQFF
V gene: TRBV18; D gene: NA; clone size: once; J gene: TRBJ2-2; CDR3 DNA: TGTGCCAGCTCTCACAGGGCCGGGGAGCTGTTTTTT; CDR3 protein: CASSHRAGELFF
V gene: TRBV29-1; D gene: TRBD1; clone size: NA; J gene: TRBJ1-1; CDR3 DNA: TGCAGCGTTGAAGTGGCGACAGGGAAGACTGAAGCTTTCTTT; CDR3 protein: CSVEVATGKTEAFF
V gene: TRBV5-6; D gene: NA; clone size: NA; J gene: TRBJ2-4; CDR3 DNA: TGTGCCAGCAGCTTAGGGACACTACTACAAAACATTCAGTACTTC; CDR3 protein: CASSLGTLLQNIQYF
V gene: TRBV29-1; D gene: TRBD1; clone size: NA; J gene: TRBJ2-7; CDR3 DNA: TGCAGCGTCGTTTGGGACAGCCCGACCTACGAGCAGTACTTC; CDR3 protein: CSVVWDSPTYEQYF
V gene: TRBV19; D gene: NA; clone size: NA; J gene: TRBJ1-1; CDR3 DNA: TGTGCCAGCGCAAGAAGCGTGAACACTGAAGCTTTCTTT; CDR3 protein: CASARSVNTEAFF
V gene: TRBV7-2; D gene: NA; clone size: NA; J gene: TRBJ2-7; CDR3 DNA: TGTGCCAGCAGCTTTTACAGGGATAGCGAGCAGTACTTC; CDR3 protein: CASSFYRDSEQYF
V gene: TRBV6-1; D gene: NA; clone size: NA; J gene: TRBJ1-2; CDR3 DNA: TGTGCCAGCTTGGGAGGGCGGGGTGGCTACACCTTC; CDR3 protein: CASLGGRGGYTF
V gene: TRBV2; D gene: NA; clone size: NA; J gene: TRBJ1-2; CDR3 DNA: TGTGCCAGCAGCCAAATCGGGTCTTGGGACTACACCTTC; CDR3 protein: CASSQIGSWDYTF
V gene: TRBV6-5; D gene: NA; clone size: once; J gene: TRBJ1-2; CDR3 DNA: TGTGCCAGCAGTAAGGGGGGCCCAAACTATGGCTACACCTTC; CDR3 protein: CASSKGGPNYGYTF
V gene: TRBV30; D gene: TRBD1; clone size: NA; J gene: TRBJ2-5; CDR3 DNA: TGTGCCTGGAGTTCGGACAGGATGGCGACCCAGTACTTC; CDR3 protein: CAWSSDRMATQYF
V gene: TRBV30; D gene: NA; clone size: NA; J gene: TRBJ2-1; CDR3 DNA: TGTGCCTGGACCCTAGTTCGAAGTGGTGAGCAGTTCTTC; CDR3 protein: CAWTLVRSGEQFF
V gene: TRBV15; D gene: TRBD1; clone size: NA; J gene: TRBJ2-7; CDR3 DNA: TGTGCCACCAGCCTGGGACAGTCCTACGAGCAGTACTTC; CDR3 protein: CATSLGQSYEQYF
V gene: TRBV30; D gene: NA; clone size: NA; J gene: TRBJ1-2; CDR3 DNA: TGTGCCTGGAACTTAGCGGCAATAGGCCACTATGGCTACACCTTC; CDR3 protein: CAWNLAAIGHYGYTF
V gene: TRBV28; D gene: TRBD1; clone size: NA; J gene: TRBJ1-2; CDR3 DNA: TGTGCCAGCAGGACAGGGGGGAAATATGGCTACACCTTC; CDR3 protein: CASRTGGKYGYTF
V gene: TRBV6-1; D gene: NA; clone size: NA; J gene: TRBJ2-7; CDR3 DNA: TGTGCCAGCAGTTTGAGCTCCTACGAGCAGTACTTC; CDR3 protein: CASSLSSYEQYF
V gene: TRBV18; D gene: NA; clone size: NA; J gene: TRBJ1-1; CDR3 DNA: TGTGCCAGCTCACCTGGTTTTGCCTTTGACACTGAAGCTTTCTTT; CDR3 protein: CASSPGFAFDTEAFF
V gene: TRBV29-1; D gene: TRBD1; clone size: NA; J gene: TRBJ2-7; CDR3 DNA: TGCAGCGTATGGACAGGGGCCTACGAGCAGTACTTC; CDR3 protein: CSVWTGAYEQYF
V gene: TRBV5-1; D gene: TRBD1; clone size: NA; J gene: TRBJ1-4; CDR3 DNA: TGCGCCAGCAGCTCCGCTGGGACAGGGTCGAAGTACGAAAAACTGTTTTTT; CDR3 protein: CASSSAGTGSKYEKLFF
V gene: TRBV7-9; D gene: NA; clone size: NA; J gene: TRBJ1-2; CDR3 DNA: TGTGCCAGCAGCTTAGGGAGCGGCGGCTACACCTTC; CDR3 protein: CASSLGSGGYTF
V gene: TRBV29-1; D gene: NA; clone size: NA; J gene: TRBJ2-7; CDR3 DNA: TGCAGCGCCCGATCGGGGAACGAGCAGTACTTC; CDR3 protein: CSARSGNEQYF
V gene: TRBV6-4; D gene: TRBD2; clone size: NA; J gene: TRBJ2-3; CDR3 DNA: TGTGCCAGCAGTTCGGAGTTAGGGACTAGCGCAAATACGCAGTATTTT; CDR3 protein: CASSSELGTSANTQYF
V gene: TRBV5-6; D gene: NA; clone size: NA; J gene: TRBJ1-1; CDR3 DNA: TGTGCCAGCAGCCCTGGACCGCTAAACACTGAAGCTTTCTTT; CDR3 protein: CASSPGPLNTEAFF
V gene: TRBV2; D gene: TRBD1; clone size: NA; J gene: TRBJ2-2; CDR3 DNA: TGTGCCAGCACAGGGGGACAGTCTAAGGTTGGCACCGGGGAGCTGTTTTTT; CDR3 protein: CASTGGQSKVGTGELFF
V gene: TRBV6-5; D gene: NA; clone size: NA; J gene: TRBJ1-2; CDR3 DNA: TGTGCCAGCACCTTAAGGGGGGGCGGCTATGGCTACACCTTC; CDR3 protein: CASTLRGGGYGYTF
V gene: TRBV5-4; D gene: TRBD1; clone size: NA; J gene: TRBJ1-2; CDR3 DNA: TGTGCCAGCAGCCACCGGGACAGGGCTTCCAGTAACTATGGCTACACCTTC; CDR3 protein: CASSHRDRASSNYGYTF
V gene: TRBV6-5; D gene: NA; clone size: NA; J gene: TRBJ1-2; CDR3 DNA: TGTGCCAGCAGTTTTCAAAAGGTGGGCTATGGCTACACCTTC; CDR3 protein: CASSFQKVGYGYTF
V gene: TRBV4-3; D gene: TRBD1; clone size: once; J gene: TRBJ2-7; CDR3 DNA: TGCGCCAGCAGCCAAGCCGGGACAGGTGGTAACGAGCAGTACTTC; CDR3 protein: CASSQAGTGGNEQYF
V gene: TRBV27; D gene: NA; clone size: NA; J gene: TRBJ1-2; CDR3 DNA: TGTGCCAGCAGTAAGGGATCCTATGGCTACACCTTC; CDR3 protein: CASSKGSYGYTF
V gene: TRBV6-6; D gene: NA; clone size: NA; J gene: TRBJ2-7; CDR3 DNA: TGTGCCAGCAGCAAGGGGGTGTACGAGCAGTACTTC; CDR3 protein: CASSKGVYEQYF
V gene: TRBV6-1; D gene: NA; clone size: NA; J gene: TRBJ1-5; CDR3 DNA: TGTGCCAGCACCCAGGCCAGGGCCTTGACTCAGCATTTT; CDR3 protein: CASTQARALTQHF